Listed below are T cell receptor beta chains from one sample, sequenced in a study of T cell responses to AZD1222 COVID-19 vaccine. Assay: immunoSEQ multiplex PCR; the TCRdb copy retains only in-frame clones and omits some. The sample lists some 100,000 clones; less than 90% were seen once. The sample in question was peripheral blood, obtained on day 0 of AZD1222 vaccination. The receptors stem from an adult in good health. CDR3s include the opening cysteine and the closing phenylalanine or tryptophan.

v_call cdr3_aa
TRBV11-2 CASSSQTGGTQETQYF
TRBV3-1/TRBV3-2 CASRLHGGLRGYTF
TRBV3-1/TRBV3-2 CASSQDFAFDGYTF
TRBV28 CASSPSGGVGSYEQYF
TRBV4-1 CASSQGGGLQETQYF
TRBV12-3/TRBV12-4 CASSSPGRGYTF
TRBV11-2 CASSLAFSGRTYEQYF
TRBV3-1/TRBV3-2 CASSTPGTSVYNEQFF
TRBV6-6 CASSYSPGGPYEQYF
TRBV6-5 CASTPTMTLREQYF
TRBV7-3 CASSLTGETGELFF
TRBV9 CASSVALAGGYEQFF
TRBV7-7 CASSLSMSSPLHF
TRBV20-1 CSASGSEGASDTQYF
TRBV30 CAWNPGAHEQYF
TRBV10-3 CAIKASGSGTGELFF
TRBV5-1 CASSPSLISTDTQYF
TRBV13 CASSQGQAPNYGYTF
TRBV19 CASSISQDQPQHF
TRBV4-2 CASSLGLAGGEDTQYF
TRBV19 CASSIVGESNIQYF
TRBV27 CASSSDLLPTMQYF
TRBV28 CASSFPPGGPLEAFF
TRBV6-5 CASSSRDRNQPQHF
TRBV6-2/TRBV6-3 CASSQPLGTGDFLEAFF
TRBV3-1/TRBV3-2 CASSQAFLAGQETQYF
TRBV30 CAWSYLSQVQFF
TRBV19 CASLGLTNTGELFF
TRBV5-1 CASGSSGFSYEQYF
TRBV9 CASQTGTGPADTQYF
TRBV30 CAWSTGLYQPQHF
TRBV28 CASSLGDRGGNQPQHF
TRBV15 CATSRDSATGELFF
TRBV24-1 CATSLSDTQYF
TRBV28 CASSQTKGQTNYEQYF
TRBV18 CATKGDRANEQYF
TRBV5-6 CASSLAGGQGENIQYF
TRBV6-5 CASSSQPSSTDTQYF
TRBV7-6 CASSLAGADGYTF
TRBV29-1 CSVESGSSSEQYF
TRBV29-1 CSAGGPRAGTSGQEVTYEQYF
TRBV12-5 CASARDSPAYEQYF
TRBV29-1 CSVDLQSETQYF